Detailed here is one T cell receptor beta chain. The sample belongs to a study of control samples from healthy donors and cancer patients. Germline CDR1 is MDHEN and CDR2 is SYDVKM. CDR3 size: 15 residues. The V and J ends lost 3 bases and 4 bases, in that order; junction bases with no gene match: 5. The table came from immunoSEQ multiplex PCR; TCRdb's copy has only in-frame clones and leaves some out. The sample holds roughly 30,000 clones, around nine tenths seen once. The genes are TRBV28 and TRBJ2-3, with 9 bases lining up with TRBD2. Sequenced sample: PBMCs. This receptor was obtained from a middle-aged woman with lung cancer. The CDR3 DNA sequence: TGTGCCAGCAGTTTTGGCGGGGGGGGGTCAGATACGCAGTATTTT. Translation: CASSFGGGGSDTQYF.